These T cell receptor beta chains were read from a single sample in a study of response to subunit inactivated influenza vaccine. TCRdb processed the RT-PCR reads anew with MiXCR; each CDR3 protein has one entry. The sample records about 180,000 distinct CDR3 sequences, roughly 10% being singletons. The source material was CD8+ T cells sorted from PBMCs, sampled around 25 months after vaccination. The source of these receptors is a man in his fifties or sixties who received an inactivated influenza vaccine. Both conserved end residues are part of each CDR3. Fields, in order: J gene, clone size, V gene, D gene, CDR3 DNA, CDR3 protein. The D gene is left open where the match is weak. The size field is filled for only some rows; it gives once, few, many or a size class.

>TRBJ1-2|few|TRBV9|NA
TGTGCCAGCAGCCCCGGAGGGGGGGCTGGCTATGGCTACACCTTC
CASSPGGGAGYGYTF
>TRBJ2-7|NA|TRBV28|TRBD2
TGTGCCAGCAGTACACCCGGGACTAGCGGTTCCTACGAGCAGTACTTC
CASSTPGTSGSYEQYF
>TRBJ2-5|few|TRBV25-1|NA
TGTGCCAGCAGTGAAGGGGGGGAGACCCAGTACTTC
CASSEGGETQYF
>TRBJ2-5|NA|TRBV7-9|NA
TGTGCCAGCAGCTTGGGGTACTCAGGGACGGCGGAGACCCAGTACTTC
CASSLGYSGTAETQYF
>TRBJ1-2|many|TRBV6-5|TRBD1
TGTGCCAGCAGTTACTCTGGGGGACAGGACTATGGCTACACCTTC
CASSYSGGQDYGYTF
>TRBJ2-2|many|TRBV4-3|NA
TGCGCCAGCAGCCAAGACCCCGGGAACACCGGGGAGCTGTTTTTT
CASSQDPGNTGELFF
>TRBJ1-4|few|TRBV6-2/TRBV6-3|NA
TGTGCCAGCAGTTACGGTGAAAAACTGTTTTTT
CASSYGEKLFF
>TRBJ2-5|few|TRBV7-6|NA
TGTGCCAGCAGCTCGGGACCGCAAGAGACCCAGTACTTC
CASSSGPQETQYF
>TRBJ2-1|NA|TRBV7-8|NA
TGTGCCAGCAGCTTAGCAGTCCTAGCGAGCAATGAGCAGTTCTTC
CASSLAVLASNEQFF
>TRBJ2-7|many|TRBV7-9|NA
TGTGCCAGCAGCCCCCGGGCAGGGAACTACGAGCAGTACTTC
CASSPRAGNYEQYF
>TRBJ1-2|few|TRBV12-3/TRBV12-4|TRBD1
TGTGCCAGCAGTTTACAGGGGGCCCTTAACTATGGCTACACCTTC
CASSLQGALNYGYTF
>TRBJ2-1|few|TRBV25-1|NA
TGTGCCAGCAGTGACCCGGGACTCTACAATGAGCAGTTCTTC
CASSDPGLYNEQFF
>TRBJ2-3|NA|TRBV6-1|NA
TGTGCCAGCAGCCCGACCAGATCGCCGGGGGATACGCAGTATTTT
CASSPTRSPGDTQYF
>TRBJ1-1|few|TRBV18|NA
TGTGCCAGCTCGGTAGGGACGGTTGAAGCTTTCTTT
CASSVGTVEAFF
>TRBJ2-2|NA|TRBV28|NA
TGTGCCAGCAGTCGGGCAGCTAACACCGGGGAGCTGTTTTTT
CASSRAANTGELFF
>TRBJ1-5|few|TRBV28|NA
TGTGCCAGCAGTTTAAGGCAGGGGTTGGAGCCCCAGCATTTT
CASSLRQGLEPQHF
>TRBJ2-2|many|TRBV10-3|NA
TGTGCCATCAGATCGACGGGGACACTGAACACCGGGGAGCTGTTTTTT
CAIRSTGTLNTGELFF
>TRBJ2-7|many|TRBV20-1|TRBD1
TGCAGTGCTAGAGATGAACAGGGGACCTACGAGCAGTACTTC
CSARDEQGTYEQYF
>TRBJ2-7|NA|TRBV6-5|TRBD1
TGTGCCAGCAGTTACTCCGGGACAGGTCTCTCCTACGAGCAGTACTTC
CASSYSGTGLSYEQYF
>TRBJ2-7|many|TRBV11-2|TRBD2
TGTGCCAGCAGCCAGGGACTAGCGGGGATCTACGAGCAGTACTTC
CASSQGLAGIYEQYF
>TRBJ1-4|few|TRBV13|NA
TGTGCCAGCAGCTTAGGCCTTATGGTGGGGGCGAATGAAAAACTGTTTTTT
CASSLGLMVGANEKLFF
>TRBJ2-5|many|TRBV4-3|NA
TGCGCCAGCAGCCAAGTAGGGGTAGAGACCCAGTACTTC
CASSQVGVETQYF
>TRBJ2-7|NA|TRBV11-2|NA
TGTGCCAGCAGCCGAAGAAAGTCCGGGGGAGGACTTTACGAGCAGTACTTC
CASSRRKSGGGLYEQYF